This T cell receptor (beta chain) emerged from a study of cytomegalovirus exposure and HLA in healthy donors. The PCR ran on 60 Vbeta and 13 Jbeta primers. Some clones are missing from TCRdb's copy, which holds only in-frame ones; the method was immunoSEQ multiplex PCR. Seen here are approximately 120,000 clones, about four fifths observed once, and the top ten hold 3% to 4.5%. J was trimmed by 8 bases and V by 5 bases; bases with no gene match: 12. CDR1 and CDR2 (germline): SGHTA, FQGNSA. CDR3 length equals 17 residues. Everyone who donated was a healthy bone marrow donor. The chain joins TRBV7-2 to TRBJ2-1; 13 nucleotides align to TRBD2. Sequenced material: PBMCs. The clonotype originates from a man aged 35-49 years in good health and CMV-seronegative. The CDR3 DNA sequence: TGTGCCAGCAGCCCAGGACTAGCGGGGGTGTTTGTCGATGAGCAGTTCTTC. It codes for CASSPGLAGVFVDEQFF.